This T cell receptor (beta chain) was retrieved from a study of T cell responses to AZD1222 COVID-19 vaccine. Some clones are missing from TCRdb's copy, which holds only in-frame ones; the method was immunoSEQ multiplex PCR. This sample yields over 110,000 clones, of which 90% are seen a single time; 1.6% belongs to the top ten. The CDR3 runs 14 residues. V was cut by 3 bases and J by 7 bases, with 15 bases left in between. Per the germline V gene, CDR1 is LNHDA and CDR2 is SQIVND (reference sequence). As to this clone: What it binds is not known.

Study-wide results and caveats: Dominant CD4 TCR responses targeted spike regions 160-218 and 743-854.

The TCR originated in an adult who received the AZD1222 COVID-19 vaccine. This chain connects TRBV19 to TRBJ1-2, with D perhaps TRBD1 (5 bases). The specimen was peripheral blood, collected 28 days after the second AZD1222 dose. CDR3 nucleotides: TGTGCCAGTAGTATCGGGCCTTACCAGGGTGGCTACACCTTC. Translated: CASSIGPYQGGYTF.